The 14 T cell receptor beta chains in this list originate from one sample, sequenced in a study of molecular identifiers for immune sequencing clone quantification. Via MiXCR, TCRdb re-called the PCR reads, giving one row per CDR3 protein. This table holds about 320,000 distinct CDR3 sequences, roughly a quarter found once. Sequencing was carried out using naive CD8+ T cells from blood, with Jurkat cell RNA spiked in. Documented subset: FACS-sorted CD8+CD4-CCR7+CD45RA+ naive T cells. Receptors originate from a human donor in good health. Some libraries in this study had Jurkat cell RNA spiked in.

Concerning this clonotype: Being one base from a much bigger clone, this may be a read error. The genes are TRBV28 and TRBJ2-7; D is possibly TRBD1 (5 bases). The germline V gene encodes CDR1 MDHEN and CDR2 SYDVKM. The V gene lost 6 bases and the J gene lost 0 bases, with 15 bases spanning the gap. This CDR3 comprises 15 residues. The CDR3 here is CASSNRGLSSYEQYF. The CDR3 DNA reads as TGTGCCAGCAGCAATAGGGGCCTGAGCTCCTACGAGCAGTACTTC. Combining the CDR3 with reference TRBV28 and TRBJ2-7 gives the whole variable domain DVKVTQSSRYLVKRTGEKVFLECVQDMDHENMFWYRQDPGLGLRLIYFSYDVKMKEKGDIPEGYSVSREKKERFSLILESASTNQTSMYLCASSNRGLSSYEQYFGPGTRLTVT.

In this sample, this clonotype turned up many times. The genes are TRBV2 and TRBJ2-2; D not resolved. This CDR3 comprises 13 residues. The germline V gene encodes CDR1 SNHLY and CDR2 FYNNEI. The V and J ends lost 3 bases and 4 bases respectively, with 6 bases between them. CDR3 in amino acids: CASSERGTGELFF. The CDR3 region has the DNA TGTGCCAGCAGTGAGCGAGGCACCGGGGAGCTGTTTTTT.

Concerning this clonotype itself: Possible read error: a much larger clone is one base away. The chain combines TRBV4-1 with TRBJ1-4; D unresolved. The CDR3 sequence is 14 residues long. Germline-derived CDR1 and CDR2 are MGHRA and YSYEKL. CDR3: CASSYKSTNDKLFF. Written as DNA, the CDR3 is TGCGCCAGCAGCTACAAATCAACTAATGATAAACTGTTTTTT.

This clonotype showed up just a few times. This chain joins TRBV6-2 or TRBV6-3 and TRBJ1-2, with 10 bases fitting TRBD1. This CDR3 spans 17 amino acids. Germline assignment: CDR1 MNHEY and CDR2 SVGEGT. V trimming: 4 bases; J trimming: 2 bases; junction bases outside the gene matches: 10. In DNA form, the CDR3 reads TGTGCCAGCAGTTCCCGCCGCCCGGACAGGGGGAACTATGGCTACACCTTC. Encoded protein: CASSSRRPDRGNYGYTF.

As regards this clonotype: This may arise from a read error, as a much more abundant clone is one base away. The chain couples TRBV7-2 to TRBJ1-3; D is undetermined. Germline lookup yields CDR1 SGHTA and CDR2 FQGNSA. The CDR3 has 14 residues. Trimming removed 5 bases at V and 0 bases at J, with 8 bases between. The CDR3 DNA follows: TGTGCCAGCAGCATACTGGACTCTGGAAACACCATATATTTT. This translates into CASSILDSGNTIYF.

This clonotype was seen only a few times. The chain carries TRBV4-3 and TRBJ2-7; TRBD1 matches 8 bases. The V gene end was trimmed by 0 bases and the J gene end by 4 bases; junction bases not matched to a gene: 5. Germline assignment: CDR1 LGHNA and CDR2 YSLEER. The CDR3 totals 15 residues. The CDR3 protein is CASSQDWTGQYEQYF. CDR3 DNA sequence: TGCGCCAGCAGCCAAGATTGGACAGGGCAATACGAGCAGTACTTC.

This chain connects TRBV5-1 to TRBJ2-5; the match to TRBD2 covers 12 bases. The CDR3 covers 15 residues. Germline CDR1 SGHRS, CDR2 YFSETQ. Trimming took 8 bases from V and 3 from J; bases not matched to a gene: 8. The DNA for the CDR3 is TGCGCCAGTAGGATGACTAGCGGGGGAAAAGAGACCCAGTACTTC. It is translated as CASRMTSGGKETQYF.

This clonotype was observed a few times. The rearrangement uses TRBV4-1 and TRBJ2-3; unclear D gene. V was clipped by 3 bases and J by 0 bases, with 10 bases between them. The CDR3 has 15 amino acids. Germline V gives CDR1 MGHRA, CDR2 YSYEKL. The chain's CDR3 is CASSQGFGSTDTQYF. CDR3 nucleotides: TGCGCCAGCAGCCAGGGGTTCGGCAGCACAGATACGCAGTATTTT.

This chain joins TRBV30 and TRBJ2-3; 7 bases align to TRBD1. The CDR3 has 13 amino acids. Germline V CDR1 and CDR2: GTSNPN, SVGIG (reference sequence). The CDR3 protein is CAMDRPDPDTQYF. For the CDR3, the DNA is TGTGCGATGGACAGGCCTGACCCAGATACGCAGTATTTT.

Points on this clonotype: One end of the junction fails to match germline, which may point to a read error. The chain uses TRBV19 and TRBJ2-7; 11 bases fit TRBD2. The CDR3 is 14 residues long. Per germline, CDR1 LNHDA and CDR2 SQIVND (reference sequence). As DNA, the CDR3 is TGTGTCAGTAGTCCGGGACTAGCGGTCTACGAGCAGTACTTC. Residues: CVSSPGLAVYEQYF.

This clonotype was picked up a small number of times. J is TRBJ1-1 and V is TRBV7-9; no reliable D call. Germline CDR1 reads SEHNR; CDR2 reads FQNEAQ (reference sequence). The CDR3 totals 15 residues. Trimming stripped 6 bases from V and 6 bases from J, with 20 bases between. CDR3 residues: CASRPPAVSGPEAFF. CDR3 nucleotide sequence: TGTGCCAGCAGGCCCCCAGCTGTTTCGGGCCCTGAAGCTTTCTTT.

About this clonotype: An end of the junction differs from the germline gene, which may be a read error. V gene TRBV2 combines with J gene TRBJ2-3, with 8 positions matching TRBD2. Looked up from germline, CDR1 is SNHLY and CDR2 is FYNNEI. This CDR3 has 16 residues. CDR3 loop: CARSEAYGGETDTQYF. The CDR3 nucleotides are TGTGCCCGCAGTGAAGCTTACGGGGGGGAAACAGATACGCAGTATTTT.

Remarks on this clonotype: This may stem from a read error, because a much larger clone lies one nucleotide away. This chain uses TRBV30 with TRBJ2-7; TRBD1 aligns across 11 bases. The germline V gene encodes CDR1 GTSNPN and CDR2 SVGIG (reference sequence). This CDR3 spans 15 amino acids. CDR3: CARSVVGTGGYEQYF. CDR3 sequence (DNA): TGTGCCAGGAGTGTTGTGGGGACAGGGGGCTACGAGCAGTACTTC. Using reference TRBV30 and TRBJ2-7 for the parts outside the CDR3, the full variable domain is SQTIHQWPATLVQPVGSPLSLECTVEGTSNPNLYWYRQAAGRGLQLLFYSVGIGQISSEVPQNLSASRPQDRQFILSSKKLLLSDSGFYLCARSVVGTGGYEQYFGPGTRLTVT.

This clonotype was found many times. The rearrangement links TRBV7-9 to TRBJ2-1, with 8 bases matching TRBD1. Germline V CDR1 and CDR2: SEHNR, FQNEAQ (reference sequence). V dropped 5 bases and J dropped 10; count of bases not matched to a gene: 4. CDR3 size: 12 residues. In nucleotides, the CDR3 is TGTGCCAGCAGCACGGACAGGGTAGAGCAGTTCTTC. Its translation: CASSTDRVEQFF.